Each of the 19 T cell receptor beta chains below was sequenced from the same sample in a study of T cell changes during pregnancy in multiple sclerosis. Assay used: immunoSEQ multiplex PCR; TCRdb lists only in-frame clones, some missing. The sample lists some 97,000 clones; roughly nine tenths were seen once. The sequenced sample was peripheral blood, obtained in the second trimester of pregnancy. The receptors originated from a female donor with multiple sclerosis, enrolled in a pregnancy study.

The table lists this clone with a few counts. This chain joins TRBV19 and TRBJ1-1; D gene uncertain. The CDR3 contains 13 residues. V lost 4 bases, J lost 0 bases, and 6 bases lay in between. CDR1 and CDR2 (germline): LNHDA, SQIVND (reference sequence). The CDR3: CASSNNLNTEAFF. CDR3 DNA: TGTGCCAGTAGTAACAATCTGAACACTGAAGCTTTCTTT. Together with reference TRBV19 and TRBJ1-1, the CDR3 gives the full variable domain: DGGITQSPKYLFRKEGQNVTLSCEQNLNHDAMYWYRQDPGQGLRLIYYSQIVNDFQKGDIAEGYSVSREKKESFPLTVTSAQKNPTAFYLCASSNNLNTEAFFGQGTRLTVV.

CDR3 sequence: CASSLGPGTGYNEQFF. Written as DNA, the CDR3 is TGTGCCAGCAGCTTAGGGCCCGGGACAGGGTACAATGAGCAGTTCTTC. The chain has TRBV11-2 and TRBJ2-1, with 9 bases fitting TRBD1. The CDR3 is 16 residues long. The V gene's germline CDR1 is SGHAT and CDR2 FQNNGV. The ends lost 1 base at V and 4 bases at J; junction bases unmatched: 5.

The rearrangement uses TRBV19 and TRBJ1-2, with 10 bases that match TRBD1. Trimming cost V 4 bases and J 0 bases; bases outside gene matches: 5. The CDR3 is made up of 16 amino acids. Germline CDR1 is LNHDA and CDR2 is SQIVND (reference sequence). The chain's CDR3 is CASSTTGGEANYGYTF. The CDR3 DNA reads TGTGCCAGTAGTACGACAGGGGGCGAAGCTAACTATGGCTACACCTTC.

The chain carries TRBV27 and TRBJ1-5, with 10 bases matching TRBD1. Germline assignment: CDR1 MNHEY and CDR2 SMNVEV (reference sequence). Germline trimming cut 8 bases from V and 0 bases from J; bases unmatched to any gene: 13. CDR3 length: 18 amino acids. As DNA, the CDR3 is TGTGCCAGCCGTCCAGGACAGGGGGGACTATATAGCAATCAGCCCCAGCATTTT. Its translation is CASRPGQGGLYSNQPQHF.

This clone appeared a few times. J is TRBJ2-2 and V is TRBV6-1; possibly TRBD2 for D (5 bases). This CDR3 contains 14 residues. With 4 bases removed from V and 5 bases from J, the gap between germline ends came to 11 bases. Per the germline V gene, CDR1 is MNHNS and CDR2 is SASEGT. The CDR3 nucleotides are TGTGCCAGCAGTGTTGAGGGTGGGACCGGGGAGCTGTTTTTT. Amino acid sequence: CASSVEGGTGELFF.

The chain combines TRBV2 with TRBJ2-5, with 8 bases that match TRBD2. Germline V CDR1 and CDR2: SNHLY, FYNNEI. V lost 7 bases, J lost 5 bases, and 15 bases stayed unmatched. CDR3 length: 16 residues. CDR3 loop: CASTPTGGALGETQYF. The CDR3 region has the DNA TGTGCCAGCACTCCGACGGGAGGGGCTTTAGGCGAGACCCAGTACTTC.

The chain combines TRBV4-1 with TRBJ2-7, with 9 bases that match TRBD1. CDR3 length equals 15 residues. Germline-derived CDR1 and CDR2 are MGHRA and YSYEKL. V shed 1 base, J shed 2 bases, and the junction held 3 bases outside the gene matches. CDR3 protein: CASSQGQGGTYEQYF. The CDR3 nucleotides are TGCGCCAGCAGCCAAGGACAGGGGGGAACCTACGAGCAGTACTTC.

The rearrangement joins TRBV10-3 to TRBJ1-4; unclear D gene. V lost 0 bases and J 5 bases, leaving 19 bases between the germline ends. This CDR3 has 18 amino acids. The V gene's germline CDR1 is ENHRY and CDR2 SYGVKD. CDR3 DNA: TGTGCCATCAGTGAGTCGATTTGGGAGAGGACCGAAAATGAAAAACTGTTTTTT. Protein: CAISESIWERTENEKLFF.

The chain recombines TRBV27 with TRBJ1-2; D ambiguous. CDR3 length: 9 residues. Trimming cost V 11 bases and J 6 bases, with 7 bases left between them. The germline CDR1 and CDR2 sequences are MNHEY and SMNVEV (reference sequence). The CDR3, as DNA: TGTGCCTTTCTAAATGGCTACACCTTC. Amino acids: CAFLNGYTF.

This clone was counted a single time. The chain has TRBV27 and TRBJ2-5, with D possibly being TRBD2 (5 bases). V lost 5 bases, J lost 4 bases, and 11 bases lay in between. CDR1 and CDR2 (germline): MNHEY, SMNVEV (reference sequence). The CDR3 length is 13 residues. CDR3 coding DNA: TGTGCCAGCAGTCGAGAGGGTCGAGAGACCCAGTACTTC. Translation gives CASSREGRETQYF.

The chain combines TRBV7-8 with TRBJ2-7, with 9 bases lining up with TRBD2. The J segment lost 2 bases and the V segment lost 5 bases, leaving 13 bases of the junction unmatched. This CDR3 spans 17 amino acids. Germline lookup yields CDR1 SGHVS and CDR2 FQNEAQ. The CDR3 bases are TGTGCCAGCAGCCTATCGGGGCTAGCGGGGATCACCTACGAGCAGTACTTC. It codes for CASSLSGLAGITYEQYF.

The genes are TRBV5-1 and TRBJ2-2, with a possible D match to TRBD1 (5 bases). Germline V CDR1 and CDR2: SGHRS, YFSETQ. The V end was cut by 0 bases, the J end by 7 bases, with 7 bases between. The CDR3 runs 13 residues. The CDR3 region has the DNA TGCGCCAGCAGCTTGGAGGGGATCGGGGAGCTGTTTTTT. Translated, it gives CASSLEGIGELFF.

This clone showed up just once. The CDR3 loop reads CASSYSGSGYNEQFF. DNA of the CDR3: TGTGCCAGCAGCTATAGCGGAAGCGGCTACAATGAGCAGTTCTTC. The rearrangement uses TRBV5-6 and TRBJ2-1, with a tentative D call TRBD2 (6 bases). Trimming took off 3 bases at V and 3 bases at J, with 13 bases between the two ends. The CDR3 is 15 amino acids. Germline CDR1 SGHDT, CDR2 YYEEEE.

The V and J genes are TRBV19 and TRBJ2-5; TRBD2 matches 7 bases. The CDR3 is 17 amino acids. After removal of 11 bases from V and 1 base from J, the junction contained 19 bases not matched to a gene. CDR1 is LNHDA and CDR2 is SQIVND in the germline V gene (reference sequence). As DNA, the CDR3 is TGTGCCTCCGGCGGGGGTTTTCTCTCTCGCGGCCAAGAGACCCAGTACTTC. Amino acids: CASGGGFLSRGQETQYF.

V gene TRBV18 combines with J gene TRBJ1-2; 7 bases line up with TRBD1. V gave up 6 bases and J gave up 4 bases; unmatched junction bases: 11. Germline assignment: CDR1 KGHSH and CDR2 LQKENI. The CDR3 contains 15 residues. This chain's CDR3 is CASSETGTAGYGYTF. DNA for the CDR3: TGTGCCAGCTCCGAGACAGGGACGGCGGGCTATGGCTACACCTTC.

This sequence joins TRBV27 and TRBJ2-7, with D perhaps TRBD1 (5 bases). The CDR3 length is 17 residues. CDR1 is MNHEY and CDR2 is SMNVEV in the germline V gene (reference sequence). Trimming removed 2 bases from V and 2 bases from J, with 19 bases in between. CDR3 in DNA: TGTGCCAGCAGTTTAAGGGGCGAGTGGACAAATACCTACGAGCAGTACTTC. This gives the protein CASSLRGEWTNTYEQYF.

The V call is TRBV4-2, the J call TRBJ1-5; D is unclear. This CDR3 has 13 amino acids. Germline V gives CDR1 LGHNA, CDR2 YNFKEQ. Trimming left V 1 base short and J 5 bases short, with 6 bases between. The CDR3 nucleotides are TGTGCCAGCAGCCAAGGTTTAGATCAGCCCCAGCATTTT. It encodes CASSQGLDQPQHF.

The chain is built from TRBV7-2 and TRBJ1-2; the match to TRBD1 covers 8 bases. The CDR3 is made up of 15 amino acids. The trim removed 1 base at V and 5 bases at J, leaving 6 bases unmatched. Per the germline V gene, CDR1 is SGHTA and CDR2 is FQGNSA. The CDR3 DNA reads TGTGCCAGCAGCTTAGATGCAGGGGGCGGATATGGCTACACCTTC. Protein: CASSLDAGGGYGYTF.

In nucleotides, the CDR3 is TGTGCCAGCAGTTTACAGGGGGCTCTGACAGATACGCAGTATTTT. Encoded protein: CASSLQGALTDTQYF. The gene calls are TRBV27 and TRBJ2-3, with 8 bases lining up with TRBD1. With V trimmed by 2 bases and J by 3 bases, 4 bases remained unmatched. This CDR3 region has 15 residues. From germline, CDR1 is MNHEY and CDR2 SMNVEV (reference sequence).